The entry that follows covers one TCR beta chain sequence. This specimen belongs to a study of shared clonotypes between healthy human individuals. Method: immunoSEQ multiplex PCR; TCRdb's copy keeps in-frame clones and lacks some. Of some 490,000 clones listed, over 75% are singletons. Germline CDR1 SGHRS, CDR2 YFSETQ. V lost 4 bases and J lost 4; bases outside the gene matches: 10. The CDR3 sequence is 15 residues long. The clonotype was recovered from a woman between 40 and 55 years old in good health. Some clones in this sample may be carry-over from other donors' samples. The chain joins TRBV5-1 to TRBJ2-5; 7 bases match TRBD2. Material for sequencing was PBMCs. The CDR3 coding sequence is TGCGCCAGCAGCCCCGTGGGAGGGTTAGGAGAGACCCAGTACTTC. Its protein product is CASSPVGGLGETQYF.